This T cell receptor (beta chain) was documented in a study of cytomegalovirus exposure and HLA in healthy donors. Study conclusions and caveats: Versus the roughly 670-donor mean, an Asian-associated ancestry cluster reportedly showed fewer N-insertions in a later analysis. Owing to their indistinguishability, certain V segments, notably TRBV6-2 and TRBV6-3, were excluded.

Concerning this clone itself: Its antigen is not identified. The junction shows a germline mismatch at one end, possibly a read error.

The CDR3 contains 15 residues. Germline V gene data show CDR1 as SSHAT and CDR2 as FNYEAQ (reference sequence). The PCR employed 60 Vbeta primers together with 13 Jbeta primers. Assay: immunoSEQ multiplex PCR; the TCRdb copy retains only in-frame clones and omits some. The profile shows around 170,000 clones, about four fifths of them singletons. The sequencing sample was made of PBMCs. This TCR was sampled from a woman aged 45-65 years in good health and CMV-seropositive. The chain uses TRBV7-7 and TRBJ2-3; tentative D call: TRBD2 (6 bases). The chain's CDR3 is CASSLVGGLKDTQYF. CDR3 coding DNA: TGTGCTAGCAGCTTAGTGGGGGGTTTGAAAGATACGCAGTATTTT.